These T cell receptor beta chains were read from a single sample in a study of neurological immune-mediated disorders. TCRdb reprocessed the 5' RACE reads with MiXCR, giving one entry per CDR3 protein. This sample has 45,000 or so distinct CDR3 sequences, with around 6% found just once. Sequenced: CD4+ T cells from blood. The receptors here all came from a woman aged 40 to 50 in good health. CDR3s include the opening cysteine and the closing phenylalanine or tryptophan. Each record gives: CDR3 DNA, CDR3 protein, V gene, clone size, D gene, J gene. The D gene is left open where the match is weak. Size is stated for part of the rows, as once, few or many counts, or as a class when the clone is expanded.

CDR3nt: TGCGCCAGCAGAATAGACAGCTCTGGGGCCAACGTCCTGACTTTC
CDR3aa: CASRIDSSGANVLTF
v_gene: TRBV5-1
abundance: many
d_gene: NA
j_gene: TRBJ2-6

CDR3nt: TGTGCCAGCAGTTTACTGGCAGGGGGCCCGGTCAGCAATCAGCCCCAGCATTTT
CDR3aa: CASSLLAGGPVSNQPQHF
v_gene: TRBV12-3/TRBV12-4
abundance: many
d_gene: TRBD1
j_gene: TRBJ1-5

CDR3nt: TGTGCCAGCAGCGCACAGACAGGGACGGATCAGCCCCAGCATTTT
CDR3aa: CASSAQTGTDQPQHF
v_gene: TRBV9
abundance: many
d_gene: TRBD1
j_gene: TRBJ1-5

CDR3nt: TGTGCCAGCAGTGCGACTTCGACTAATTCACCCCTCCACTTT
CDR3aa: CASSATSTNSPLHF
v_gene: TRBV9
abundance: many
d_gene: NA
j_gene: TRBJ1-6

CDR3nt: TGCAGTGTAAGAGCGGGCCCCTCCTACAATGAGCAGTTCTTC
CDR3aa: CSVRAGPSYNEQFF
v_gene: TRBV20-1
abundance: many
d_gene: NA
j_gene: TRBJ2-1

CDR3nt: TGTGCCAGCAGCATCTTGGGACGGGCGAATCAGCCCCAGCATTTT
CDR3aa: CASSILGRANQPQHF
v_gene: TRBV28
abundance: many
d_gene: NA
j_gene: TRBJ1-5

CDR3nt: TGTGCCAGCAACGAGGCCCTACGGAACACTGAAGCTTTCTTT
CDR3aa: CASNEALRNTEAFF
v_gene: TRBV2
abundance: many
d_gene: NA
j_gene: TRBJ1-1

CDR3nt: TGTGCCAGCAGCTTCCAGGACACCGGGGAGCTGTTTTTT
CDR3aa: CASSFQDTGELFF
v_gene: TRBV5-6
abundance: many
d_gene: NA
j_gene: TRBJ2-2

CDR3nt: TGTGCCAGCAGCCAGGATAGGACAGGGAGGGTTGGGAACACCGGGGAGCTGTTTTTT
CDR3aa: CASSQDRTGRVGNTGELFF
v_gene: TRBV4-2
abundance: many
d_gene: NA
j_gene: TRBJ2-2

CDR3nt: TGTGCCAGCAGCCGGGGACTAGCGGGGTTCACAGATACGCAGTATTTT
CDR3aa: CASSRGLAGFTDTQYF
v_gene: TRBV5-4
abundance: NA
d_gene: TRBD2
j_gene: TRBJ2-3

CDR3nt: TGCAGTGCTAGATCTAGGACAGCTATGACTAACTATGGCTACACCTTC
CDR3aa: CSARSRTAMTNYGYTF
v_gene: TRBV20-1
abundance: many
d_gene: NA
j_gene: TRBJ1-2

CDR3nt: TGTGCCAGCAGCTTAGGCTTGGCGGGAGCCTACAATGAGCAGTTCTTC
CDR3aa: CASSLGLAGAYNEQFF
v_gene: TRBV7-2
abundance: many
d_gene: TRBD2
j_gene: TRBJ2-1